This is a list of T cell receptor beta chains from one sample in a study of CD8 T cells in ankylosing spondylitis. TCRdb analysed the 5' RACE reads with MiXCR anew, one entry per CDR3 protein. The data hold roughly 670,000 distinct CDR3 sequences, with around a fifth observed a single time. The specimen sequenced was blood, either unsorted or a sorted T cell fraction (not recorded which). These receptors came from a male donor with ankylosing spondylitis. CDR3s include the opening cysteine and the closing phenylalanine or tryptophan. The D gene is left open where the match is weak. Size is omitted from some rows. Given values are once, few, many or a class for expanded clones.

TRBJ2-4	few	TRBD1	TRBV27	CAAGTGLHIQYF	TGTGCCGCCGGGACAGGGCTACACATTCAGTACTTC
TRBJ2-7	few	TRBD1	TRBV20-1	CSARGGTGQRNEQYF	TGCAGTGCTAGAGGGGGGACAGGGCAAAGGAATGAGCAGTACTTC
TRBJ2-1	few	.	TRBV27	CASRALGHGYNEQFF	TGTGCCAGCAGGGCGCTGGGACACGGATACAATGAGCAGTTCTTC
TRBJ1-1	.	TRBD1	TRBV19	CASGDRVVRYAFF	TGTGCCAGTGGGGACAGGGTGGTGCGGTATGCTTTCTTT
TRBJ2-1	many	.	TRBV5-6	CASSPNGLSSYNEQFF	TGTGCCAGCAGTCCGAACGGCCTGAGCTCCTACAATGAGCAGTTCTTC
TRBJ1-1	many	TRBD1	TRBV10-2	CASQGGTEAFF	TGCGCCAGCCAGGGGGGCACTGAAGCTTTCTTT
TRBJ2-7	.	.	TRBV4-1	CASSQLDFIGSSYEQYF	TGCGCCAGCAGCCAACTAGATTTTATAGGGAGCTCCTACGAGCAGTACTTC
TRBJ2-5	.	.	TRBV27	CASRPSTGAQETQYF	TGTGCCAGCAGACCCTCGACAGGAGCCCAAGAGACCCAGTACTTC
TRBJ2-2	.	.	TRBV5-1	CASMWGATGELFF	TGCGCCAGCATGTGGGGCGCTACCGGGGAGCTGTTTTTT
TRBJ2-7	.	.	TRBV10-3	CAISEERGIYEQYF	TGTGCCATCAGTGAGGAAAGGGGGATCTACGAGCAGTACTTC
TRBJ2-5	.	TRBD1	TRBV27	CASSLSTGQGAGETQYF	TGTGCCAGCAGTTTATCTACCGGACAGGGGGCAGGGGAGACCCAGTACTTC
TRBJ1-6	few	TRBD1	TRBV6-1	CASILGGQNSPLHF	TGTGCCAGCATCCTAGGGGGACAGAATTCACCCCTCCACTTT
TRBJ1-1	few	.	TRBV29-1	CSVMGVAEAFF	TGCAGCGTTATGGGAGTAGCTGAAGCTTTCTTT
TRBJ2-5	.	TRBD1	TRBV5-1	CASSSTGDETQYF	TGCGCCAGCAGCTCCACAGGGGACGAGACCCAGTACTTC
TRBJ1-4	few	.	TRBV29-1	CSVEVQDTGEKLFF	TGCAGCGTTGAGGTACAGGACACAGGTGAAAAACTGTTTTTT
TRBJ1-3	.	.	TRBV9	CASDPGTAGNTIYF	TGTGCCAGCGACCCGGGGACGGCGGGAAACACCATATATTTT
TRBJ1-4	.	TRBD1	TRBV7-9	CASSHGGTAANEKLFF	TGTGCCAGCAGTCATGGAGGGACAGCGGCTAATGAAAAACTGTTTTTT
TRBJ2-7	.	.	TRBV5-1	CASSLAPSGTAPGEQYF	TGCGCCAGCAGCTTGGCCCCCTCCGGGACCGCCCCCGGGGAGCAGTACTTC
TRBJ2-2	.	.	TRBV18	CASSPSWTSNTGELFF	TGTGCCAGCTCACCTTCATGGACATCGAACACCGGGGAGCTGTTTTTT
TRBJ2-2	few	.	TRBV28	CASSQAASPNTGELFF	TGTGCCAGCAGCCAAGCGGCTTCCCCAAACACCGGGGAGCTGTTTTTT
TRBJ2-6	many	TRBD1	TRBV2	CASRTGSGANVLTF	TGTGCCAGCAGGACAGGGAGTGGGGCCAACGTCCTGACTTTC
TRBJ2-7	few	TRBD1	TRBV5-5	CASSNRDRGDEQYF	TGTGCCAGCAGCAACCGGGACAGGGGCGACGAGCAGTACTTC
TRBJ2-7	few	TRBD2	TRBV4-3	CASSQVTSGGYEQYF	TGCGCCAGCAGCCAAGTAACTAGCGGGGGTTACGAGCAGTACTTC
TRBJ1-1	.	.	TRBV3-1	CASSQDLETVEAFF	TGTGCCAGCAGCCAAGATTTGGAAACGGTTGAAGCTTTCTTT
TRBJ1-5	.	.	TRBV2	CASSGLASQPQHF	TGTGCCAGCAGTGGACTCGCGAGTCAGCCCCAGCATTTT
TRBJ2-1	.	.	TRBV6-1	CASNVSPESSYNEQFF	TGTGCCAGCAACGTTAGTCCCGAAAGCTCCTACAATGAGCAGTTCTTC
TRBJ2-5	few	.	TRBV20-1	CSARDLRREYQETQYF	TGCAGTGCTAGAGATCTCAGGAGAGAGTACCAAGAGACCCAGTACTTC
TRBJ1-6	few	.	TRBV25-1	CASSDREMDNSPLHF	TGTGCCAGCAGTGATAGGGAAATGGATAATTCACCCCTCCACTTT
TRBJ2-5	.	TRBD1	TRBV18	CASSRDSRETQYF	TGTGCCAGCTCACGGGACAGTAGAGAGACCCAGTACTTC
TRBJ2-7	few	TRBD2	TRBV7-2	CASSSRTSFNEQYF	TGTGCCAGCAGCTCACGGACTAGCTTCAACGAGCAGTACTTC
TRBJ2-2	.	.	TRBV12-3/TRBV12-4	CASSYPFGPNTGELLF	TGTGCCAGCAGTTACCCGTTTGGGCCCAACACCGGGGAGCTGTTATTT
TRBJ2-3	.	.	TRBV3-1	CASSQDLGGSTDTQYF	TGTGCCAGCAGCCAAGATTTAGGAGGGTCCACAGATACGCAGTATTTT
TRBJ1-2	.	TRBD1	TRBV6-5	CASSYSPGQANYGYTF	TGTGCCAGCAGTTACTCGCCGGGACAGGCGAACTATGGCTACACCTTC
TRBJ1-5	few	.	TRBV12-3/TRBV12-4	CASSFSITVGDQPQHF	TGTGCCAGCAGTTTCTCTATAACGGTGGGGGATCAGCCCCAGCATTTT
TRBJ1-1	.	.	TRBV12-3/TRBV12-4	CASRGGNTEAFF	TGTGCCAGCAGAGGAGGAAACACTGAAGCTTTCTTT
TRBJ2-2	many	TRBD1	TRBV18	CASSPWGQANTGELFF	TGTGCCAGCTCACCCTGGGGACAGGCGAACACCGGGGAGCTGTTTTTT
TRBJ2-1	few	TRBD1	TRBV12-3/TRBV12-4	CASSSLTGVSYNEQFF	TGTGCCAGCAGTTCTTTGACAGGGGTCTCCTACAATGAGCAGTTCTTC
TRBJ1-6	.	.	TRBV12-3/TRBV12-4	CASSATGSGSPLHF	TGTGCCAGCAGCGCAACAGGGTCGGGTTCACCCCTCCACTTT
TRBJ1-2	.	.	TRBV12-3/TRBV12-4	CASTPNGGGKGGYTF	TGTGCCAGCACCCCAAATGGGGGCGGTAAGGGTGGCTACACCTTC
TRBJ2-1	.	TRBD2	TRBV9	CASSLLAGDGNEQFF	TGTGCCAGCAGCTTACTAGCGGGAGATGGGAATGAGCAGTTCTTC
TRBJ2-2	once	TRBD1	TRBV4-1	CASSQAPGTGSGELFF	TGCGCCAGCAGCCAAGCACCCGGGACAGGGTCCGGGGAGCTGTTTTTT
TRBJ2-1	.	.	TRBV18	CASSPVRGSSYNEQFF	TGTGCCAGCTCACCCGTTCGAGGAAGCTCCTACAATGAGCAGTTCTTC
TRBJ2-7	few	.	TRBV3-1	CASSQVVEGEQYF	TGTGCCAGCAGCCAAGTGGTAGAGGGCGAGCAGTACTTC
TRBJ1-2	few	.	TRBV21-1	CASSKGGTVYGYTF	TGTGCCAGCAGCAAAGGGGGGACAGTCTATGGCTACACCTTC
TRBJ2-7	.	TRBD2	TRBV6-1	CASSEVPSGSGDEQYF	TGTGCCAGCAGTGAAGTCCCTAGCGGGAGCGGGGACGAGCAGTACTTC
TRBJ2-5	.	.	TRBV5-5	CASSVSPLLAGRETQYF	TGTGCCAGCAGCGTGTCCCCCCTACTAGCAGGGCGGGAGACCCAGTACTTC
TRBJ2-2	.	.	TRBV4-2	CASSQDLLTGELFF	TGTGCCAGCAGCCAAGATCTACTTACCGGGGAGCTGTTTTTT
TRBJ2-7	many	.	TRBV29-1	CSVERVQEGEQYF	TGCAGCGTTGAAAGGGTCCAGGAGGGCGAGCAGTACTTC
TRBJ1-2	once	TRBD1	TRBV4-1	CASSPGQGQRNYGYTF	TGCGCCAGCAGTCCCGGACAGGGGCAAAGGAACTATGGCTACACCTTC